This TCR beta chain was sequenced during a study of blood T cells in healthy people across ages. The V end was cut by 7 bases, the J end by 6 bases, with 12 bases between. CDR1 and CDR2 from the germline V gene are MNHEY and SVGEGT. The length of the CDR3 is 12 residues. Primed by a sample-barcoded 5' primer and a J-beta primer mix, a second PCR proceeded for about 7 to 11 cycles. TCRdb re-analysed the 5' RACE reads in MiXCR, keeping a single row per CDR3 protein. Of about 780,000 distinct CDR3 sequences in the sample, around 45% were seen once. The authors isolated at least 6 million PBMCs per sample. Findings of the study overall: When set beside aged donors, long-lived donors presented more naive CD4+ cells and higher diversity. With donor CMV status unknown, expanded clonotype changes were possibly confounded.

On this clonotype itself: Its antigen is unknown.

The J gene is TRBJ1-1, the V gene TRBV6-2 or TRBV6-3; tentatively, D is TRBD1 (5 bases). The TCR was taken from a man older than 75 in good health. Sequencing was done on a sample of blood. The CDR3 nucleotides read TGTGCCAGCAACAGGCAGTCCGCTGAAGCTTTCTTT. Its translation is CASNRQSAEAFF.